This T cell receptor (beta chain) was identified in a study of blood T cell repertoires in COVID-19. This clone was seen just once. The germline CDR1 and CDR2 sequences are LGHDT and YNNKEL (reference sequence). This CDR3 is 14 amino acids long. V was cut by 1 base and J by 5 bases, with 10 bases left in between. Per the authors' pipeline: Nucleated cell number was recorded as an estimate derived from reference gene primer amplification. Profiling relied on immunoSEQ multiplex PCR, and the TCRdb table lists in-frame clones only, not all of them. V and J calls and clone size follow that table, whereas D and trimming were derived from the DNA. The table shows under 85,000 clones, with around 83% occurring only once.

The clonotype comes from a man aged 45-60 years with active COVID-19. The specimen sequenced was peripheral blood. The V call is TRBV3-1 (or the pseudogene TRBV3-2), the J call TRBJ2-3; D call uncertain. CDR3: CASSQVEALDTQYF. CDR3 coding DNA: TGTGCCAGCAGCCAAGTCGAAGCGCTAGATACGCAGTATTTT.